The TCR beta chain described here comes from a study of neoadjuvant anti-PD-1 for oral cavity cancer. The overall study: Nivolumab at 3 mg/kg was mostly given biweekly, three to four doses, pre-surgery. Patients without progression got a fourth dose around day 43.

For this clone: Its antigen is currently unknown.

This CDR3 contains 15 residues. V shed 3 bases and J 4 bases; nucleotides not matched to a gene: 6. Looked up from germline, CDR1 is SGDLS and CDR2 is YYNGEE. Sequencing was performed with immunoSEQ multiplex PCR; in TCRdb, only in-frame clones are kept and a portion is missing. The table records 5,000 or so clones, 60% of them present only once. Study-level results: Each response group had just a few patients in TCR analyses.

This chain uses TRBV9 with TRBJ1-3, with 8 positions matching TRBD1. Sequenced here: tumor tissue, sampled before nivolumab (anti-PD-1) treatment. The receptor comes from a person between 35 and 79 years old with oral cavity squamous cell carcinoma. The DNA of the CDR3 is TGTGCCAGCAGCGCCGGACAGGGAGTAGGAAACACCATATATTTT. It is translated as CASSAGQGVGNTIYF.